The entry below describes one T cell receptor (beta chain). TCRdb keeps only in-frame clones here, not all; method: immunoSEQ multiplex PCR. The repertoire has 100,000 to 150,000 clones, about 91% of them found once; the top ten carry roughly 9.4%. The data were taken from a study of control samples from healthy donors and cancer patients. Sequenced material: blood. This clonotype was obtained from a man between 18 and 29 years old in good health.

The CDR3 sequence: CASSAYSNQPQHF. CDR3 nucleotides: TGTGCCAGCAGCGCTTATAGCAATCAGCCCCAGCATTTT. The chain joins TRBV7-3 to TRBJ1-5; D remains unclear. The germline V gene encodes CDR1 SGHTA and CDR2 FQGTGA. V lost 5 bases to trimming and J lost 0 bases, with 5 bases between them. This CDR3 region has 13 residues.